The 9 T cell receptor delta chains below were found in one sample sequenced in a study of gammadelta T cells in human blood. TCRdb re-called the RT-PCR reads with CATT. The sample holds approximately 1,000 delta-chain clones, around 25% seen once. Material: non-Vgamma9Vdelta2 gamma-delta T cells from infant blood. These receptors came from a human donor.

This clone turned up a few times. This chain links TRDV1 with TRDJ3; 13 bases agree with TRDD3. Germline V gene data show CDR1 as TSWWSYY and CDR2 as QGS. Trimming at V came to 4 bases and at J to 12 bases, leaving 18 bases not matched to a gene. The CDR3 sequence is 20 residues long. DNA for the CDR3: TGTGCTCTTGGGGGCCGACGTACTGGGGGATACGAGGGGCAGGGCCGACAGATGTTTTTC. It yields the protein CALGGRRTGGYEGQGRQMFF.

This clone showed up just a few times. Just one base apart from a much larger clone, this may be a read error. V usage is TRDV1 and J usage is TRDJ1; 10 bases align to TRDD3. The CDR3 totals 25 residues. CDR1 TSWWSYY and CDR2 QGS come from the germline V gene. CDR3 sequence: CALGSIRLPSLRPFWGIPYTNKLIF. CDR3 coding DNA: TGTGCTCTTGGGTCAATTCGCCTCCCATCCTTGAGGCCTTTTTGGGGGATACCTTACACCAATAAACTCATCTTT.

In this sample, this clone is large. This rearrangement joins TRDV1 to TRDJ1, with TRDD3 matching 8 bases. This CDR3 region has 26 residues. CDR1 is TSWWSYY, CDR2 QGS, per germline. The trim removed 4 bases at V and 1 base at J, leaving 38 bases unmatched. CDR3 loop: CALGGPLGHLSILTGDTWGPTDKLIF. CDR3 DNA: TGTGCTCTTGGGGGCCCGCTCGGCCATCTTTCAATTCTTACTGGGGATACATGGGGACCCACCGATAAACTCATCTTT.

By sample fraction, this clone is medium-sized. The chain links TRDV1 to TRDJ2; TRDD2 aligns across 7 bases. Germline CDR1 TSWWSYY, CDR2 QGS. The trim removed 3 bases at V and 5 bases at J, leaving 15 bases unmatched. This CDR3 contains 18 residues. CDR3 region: CALGEGARFLQSTAQLFF. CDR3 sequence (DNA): TGTGCTCTTGGGGAGGGGGCCCGATTCCTACAGTCAACAGCACAACTCTTCTTT.

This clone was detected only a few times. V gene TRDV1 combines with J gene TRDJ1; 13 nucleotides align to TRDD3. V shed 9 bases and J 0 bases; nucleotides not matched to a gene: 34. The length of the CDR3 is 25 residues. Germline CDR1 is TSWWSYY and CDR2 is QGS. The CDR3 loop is CALGLFEPSYLPLGDTGLYTDKLIF. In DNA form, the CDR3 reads TGTGCTCTGGGACTCTTCGAACCTTCCTACCTTCCACTGGGGGATACGGGTCTGTACACCGATAAACTCATCTTT.

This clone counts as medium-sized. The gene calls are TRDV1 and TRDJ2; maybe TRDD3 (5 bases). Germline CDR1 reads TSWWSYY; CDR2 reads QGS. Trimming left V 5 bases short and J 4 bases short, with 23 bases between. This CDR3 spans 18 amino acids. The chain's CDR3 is CALGSKGGVSLGTAQLFF. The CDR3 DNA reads TGTGCTCTTGGGTCAAAAGGGGGGGTCTCCCTCGGGACAGCACAACTCTTCTTT.

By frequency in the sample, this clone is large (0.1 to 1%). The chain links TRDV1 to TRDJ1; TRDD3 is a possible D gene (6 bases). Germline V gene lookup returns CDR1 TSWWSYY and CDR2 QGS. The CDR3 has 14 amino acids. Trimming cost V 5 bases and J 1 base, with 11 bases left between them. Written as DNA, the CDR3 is TGTGCTCTTGGGCCCCAACTGGGCACCGATAAACTCATCTTT. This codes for CALGPQLGTDKLIF.

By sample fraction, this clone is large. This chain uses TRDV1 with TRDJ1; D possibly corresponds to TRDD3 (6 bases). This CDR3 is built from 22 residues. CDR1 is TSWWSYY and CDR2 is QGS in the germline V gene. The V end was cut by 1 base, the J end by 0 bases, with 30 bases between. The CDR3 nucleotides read TGTGCTCTTGGGGAACCACCCAGCCTACGTACTGGGCCCCCACCCTACACCGATAAACTCATCTTT. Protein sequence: CALGEPPSLRTGPPPYTDKLIF.

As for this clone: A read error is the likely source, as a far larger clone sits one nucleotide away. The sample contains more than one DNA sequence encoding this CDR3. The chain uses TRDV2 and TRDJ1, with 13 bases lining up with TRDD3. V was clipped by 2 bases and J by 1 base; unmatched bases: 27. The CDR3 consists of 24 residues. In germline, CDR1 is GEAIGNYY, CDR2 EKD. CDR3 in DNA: TGTGCCTGTGACAGCGGCCTTCACCCACCCCATTACTGGGGGATACGCCGGGCCACCGATAAACTCATCTTT. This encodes CACDSGLHPPHYWGIRRATDKLIF.